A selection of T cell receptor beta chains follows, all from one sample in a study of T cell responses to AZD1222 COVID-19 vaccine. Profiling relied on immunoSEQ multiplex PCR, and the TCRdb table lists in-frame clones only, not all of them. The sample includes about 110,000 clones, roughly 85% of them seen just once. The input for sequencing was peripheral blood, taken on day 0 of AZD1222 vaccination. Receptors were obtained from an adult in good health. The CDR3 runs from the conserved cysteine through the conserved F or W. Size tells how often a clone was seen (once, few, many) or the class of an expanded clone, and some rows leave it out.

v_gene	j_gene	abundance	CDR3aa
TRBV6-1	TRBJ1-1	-	CASSEGQTNTEAFF
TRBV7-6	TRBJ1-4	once	CASSQGGGSYEKLFF
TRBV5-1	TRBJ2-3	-	CASSSLTSGGTDTQYF
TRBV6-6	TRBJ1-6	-	CATRVPGDSPLHF
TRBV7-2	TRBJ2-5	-	CASSLAGPGGETQYF
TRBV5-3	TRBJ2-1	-	CARSCYNEQFF
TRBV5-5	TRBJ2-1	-	CASSLLAGQFF
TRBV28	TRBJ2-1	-	CASSLGDDGGEQFF
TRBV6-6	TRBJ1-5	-	CASSPTNQPQHF
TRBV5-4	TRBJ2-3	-	CASSLIGVADTQYF
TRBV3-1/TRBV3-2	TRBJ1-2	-	CASSQVTQPYGYTF
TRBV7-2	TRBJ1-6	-	CASSLRRDRNSPLHF
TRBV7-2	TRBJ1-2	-	CASSIQGSTPYGYTF
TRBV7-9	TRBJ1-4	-	CASSLATGQGATNEKLFF
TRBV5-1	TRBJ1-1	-	CASSSSGGRGTEAFF
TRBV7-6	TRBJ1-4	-	CASSRSGQPNEKLFF
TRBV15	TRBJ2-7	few	CATSRGGLPTYEQYF
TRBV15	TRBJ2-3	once	CATSRELRDRVSGTDTQYF
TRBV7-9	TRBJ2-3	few	CASSQGTSGGTDTQYF
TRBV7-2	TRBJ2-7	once	CASSLTGGGYSYEQYF
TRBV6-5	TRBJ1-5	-	CASRMTGGNQPQHF
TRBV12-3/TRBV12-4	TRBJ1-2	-	CASRATGQGGYTF
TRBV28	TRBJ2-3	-	CASSSPTDTQYF
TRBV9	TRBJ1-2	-	CASREEDTSVYGYTF
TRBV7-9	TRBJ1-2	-	CASSFLGGKRFGYTF
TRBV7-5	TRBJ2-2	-	CARSFSSGELFF
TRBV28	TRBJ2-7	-	CASSLGGRVVYEQYF
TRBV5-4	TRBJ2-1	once	CASSLSPGSSYNEQFF
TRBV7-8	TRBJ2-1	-	CASTSSGRSNEQFF
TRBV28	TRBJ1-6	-	CASLQNNSPLHF
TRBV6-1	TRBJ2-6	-	CASSEQGYGGANVLTF
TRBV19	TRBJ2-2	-	CASNPDLNTGELFF
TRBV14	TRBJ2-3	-	CASSQEAGITDTQYF
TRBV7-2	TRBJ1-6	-	CASSFTGNSPLHF
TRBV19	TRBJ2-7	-	CASSNGPGLAGVEQYF
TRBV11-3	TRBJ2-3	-	CASSLGDHTQYF
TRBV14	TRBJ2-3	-	CASSSTGHTQYF
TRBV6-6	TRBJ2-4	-	CASSPAGSNIQYF
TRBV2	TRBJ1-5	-	CASSAETGKNQPQHF
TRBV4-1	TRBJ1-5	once	CASSYGTGNSNQPQHF
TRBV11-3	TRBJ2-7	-	CASSLGSGSYEQYF
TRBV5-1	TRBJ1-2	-	CASSSRGANYGYTF
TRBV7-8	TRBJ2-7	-	CASSPVPRIYEQYF
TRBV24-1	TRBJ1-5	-	CATSDSGGQINQPQHF
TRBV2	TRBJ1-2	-	CASKGGRGQGYTF
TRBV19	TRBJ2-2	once	CASSIAPMNTGELFF
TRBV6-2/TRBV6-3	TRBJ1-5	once	CASSYSGGRRYQPQHF
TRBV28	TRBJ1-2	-	CASSSNLQGKANYGYTF
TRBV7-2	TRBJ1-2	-	CASSLAGPGTGLNGYTF
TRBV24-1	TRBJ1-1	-	CATSPVITSNTEAFF
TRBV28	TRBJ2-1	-	CASSPWGTHSYNEQFF
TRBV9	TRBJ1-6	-	CASSPPEGPSPLHF
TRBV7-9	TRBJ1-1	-	CASSLSALTEAFF
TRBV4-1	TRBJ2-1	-	CASSLLGGAGLGNEQFF
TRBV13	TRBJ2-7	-	CASSSTRQGFSYEQYF
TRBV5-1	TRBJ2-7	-	CASSLASGASYEQYF
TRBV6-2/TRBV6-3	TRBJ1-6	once	CASSRDRGANSPLHF
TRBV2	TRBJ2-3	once	CVSRGPPSTDTQYF
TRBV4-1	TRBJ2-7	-	CASSQAVSAHEQYF